This T cell receptor (beta chain) was observed in a study of T cell responses to AZD1222 COVID-19 vaccine. General study results and limits: The donor group comprised mostly white British people and more females; the analysis possibly underestimated clonal diversity.

In regard to this clone: As yet, its antigen is unknown.

Sequencing was performed with immunoSEQ multiplex PCR; in TCRdb, only in-frame clones are kept and a portion is missing. This sample has some 140,000 clones, with roughly 90% found just once. The V gene's germline CDR1 is MDHEN and CDR2 SYDVKM. V lost 2 bases to trimming and J lost 1 base; unmatched junction nucleotides: 2. The CDR3 has 14 residues. This TCR was sampled from an adult in good health. This specimen was peripheral blood, taken on day 0 of AZD1222 vaccination. The rearrangement uses TRBV28 and TRBJ2-7; 7 nucleotides match TRBD1. In DNA form, the CDR3 reads TGTGCCAGCAGTTTACTACAGGGGTCCTACGAGCAGTACTTC. Translation: CASSLLQGSYEQYF.